This T cell receptor (beta chain) derives from a study of blood T cells in healthy people across ages. Points from the study as a whole: When set beside aged donors, long-lived donors presented more naive CD4+ cells and higher diversity. Strongly correlated with naive T cell percentage was TCR beta diversity.

The sample holds one count of this clonotype. Its antigen remains unknown. Using a J-beta primer mix together with a sample-barcoded 5' primer, a second PCR was run for roughly 7 to 11 cycles. TCRdb fed the 5' RACE reads into MiXCR, producing one record per CDR3 protein. Of under 750,000 distinct CDR3 sequences in the sample, roughly 48% were seen once. The CDR3 extends over 15 amino acids. Germline-derived CDR1 and CDR2 are MNHEY and SVGAGI. The sample taken for sequencing was blood. The chain uses TRBV6-5 and TRBJ2-7; 8 nucleotides line up with TRBD1. The DNA matches TRBJ2-4 better at its end, which makes the J call doubtful. The sequence was collected from a man at least 80 years old in good health. CDR3 nucleotides: TGTGCCAGCAGTTACTCCGAGGCAGGGGGCAACATTCAGTACTTC. Protein: CASSYSEAGGNIQYF.